The 6 T cell receptor beta chains given below trace back to one sample, sequenced in a study of blood T cell repertoires in COVID-19. The table came from immunoSEQ multiplex PCR; TCRdb's copy has only in-frame clones and leaves some out. The top ten clones hold 8.4% of a sample with fewer than 150,000 clones, nearly 90% of them seen once. Sequencing used peripheral blood. The receptor source for this set is a woman in her 70s who had recovered from COVID-19.

This chain links TRBV19 with TRBJ1-5; D is unresolved. Germline CDR1 reads LNHDA; CDR2 reads SQIVND (reference sequence). The ends were cut back, 3 bases at V and 0 bases at J, with 12 bases in the middle. This CDR3 contains 16 residues. The CDR3 sequence: CASSMVTLYSNQPQHF. In nucleotides, the CDR3 is TGTGCCAGTAGTATGGTGACACTTTATAGCAATCAGCCCCAGCATTTT.

This CDR3 reads CASSYLGTEAFF. Written as DNA, the CDR3 is TGTGCCAGCAGCTACCTCGGGACTGAAGCTTTCTTT. The chain links TRBV6-6 to TRBJ1-1; D is undetermined. There are 12 residues in the CDR3. Germline assignment: CDR1 MNHNY and CDR2 SVGAGI (reference sequence). V lost 6 bases, J lost 5 bases, and 10 bases lay in between.

The genes are TRBV11-3 and TRBJ2-1; D perhaps matches TRBD1 (6 bases). CDR3 length equals 14 residues. Germline V lookup: CDR1 SGHNT, CDR2 YENEEA. Trimming pared 0 bases from V and 7 bases from J, leaving 10 bases between. The CDR3 DNA sequence: TGTGCCAGCAGCTTAGAAGGACAGATTAATGAGCAGTTCTTC. This gives the protein CASSLEGQINEQFF.

The chain combines TRBV20-1 with TRBJ2-5, with 7 bases aligning to TRBD2. Germline V CDR1 and CDR2: DFQATT, SNEGSKA (reference sequence). The CDR3 totals 15 residues. The junction had 8 bases not matched to a gene; V was cut back by 3 bases and J by 1 base. Here the CDR3 reads CSASSPTSFQETQYF. The CDR3 coding sequence is TGCAGTGCTAGTTCCCCGACTAGCTTCCAAGAGACCCAGTACTTC.

The chain couples TRBV20-1 to TRBJ1-1; D might be TRBD1 (6 bases). The CDR3 spans 13 residues. V lost 3 bases to trimming and J lost 1 base, with 9 bases between them. CDR1 and CDR2 from the germline V gene are DFQATT and SNEGSKA (reference sequence). This chain's CDR3 is CSASQGPNTEAFF. In nucleotides, the CDR3 is TGCAGTGCTAGTCAGGGGCCGAACACTGAAGCTTTCTTT.

The chain carries TRBV11-3 and TRBJ2-5; D may be TRBD1 (6 bases). This CDR3 region has 13 residues. Germline loops: CDR1 SGHNT, CDR2 YENEEA. The germline V and J ends were trimmed by 5 bases and 5 bases, with 12 bases remaining between them. The CDR3 bases are TGTGCCAGCAGCCGCAGGGGATGGGAGACCCAGTACTTC. It specifies CASSRRGWETQYF.